Listed below are T cell receptor beta chains from one sample, sequenced in a study of control samples from healthy donors and cancer patients. Sequencing used immunoSEQ multiplex PCR; TCRdb keeps in-frame clones, though not all of them. The sample holds about 110,000 clones, about nine tenths seen once. Sample: blood. The source of these receptors is a human donor in good health. The donor label of this sample is uncertain. Each CDR3 is given with its conserved first and last residue. Each record gives: clone size, J gene, V gene, D gene, CDR3 protein, CDR3 DNA. D genes are given only for firm matches. A clone size is listed for some rows: how often the clone was seen (once, few, many), or a class if it is expanded.

clone size: -
J gene: TRBJ1-5
V gene: TRBV4-2
D gene: -
CDR3 protein: CASSQEKAGSQPQHF
CDR3 DNA: TGTGCCAGCAGCCAAGAAAAGGCGGGCTCTCAGCCCCAGCATTTT

clone size: once
J gene: TRBJ1-6
V gene: TRBV5-1
D gene: -
CDR3 protein: CASSLTQKLNSPLHF
CDR3 DNA: TGCGCCAGCAGCCTCACACAAAAGCTAAATTCACCCCTCCACTTT

clone size: once
J gene: TRBJ1-3
V gene: TRBV12-3/TRBV12-4
D gene: -
CDR3 protein: CASSPRDRNTIYF
CDR3 DNA: TGTGCCAGCAGTCCCCGGGACAGAAACACCATATATTTT

clone size: -
J gene: TRBJ1-3
V gene: TRBV28
D gene: TRBD1
CDR3 protein: CASSVGQAVSGNTIYF
CDR3 DNA: TGTGCCAGCAGTGTGGGACAGGCCGTCTCTGGAAACACCATATATTTT

clone size: -
J gene: TRBJ2-2
V gene: TRBV19
D gene: -
CDR3 protein: CASGLASNTGELFF
CDR3 DNA: TGTGCCAGTGGGCTGGCGTCGAACACCGGGGAGCTGTTTTTT

clone size: -
J gene: TRBJ2-7
V gene: TRBV2
D gene: -
CDR3 protein: CASSGGRDSYEQYF
CDR3 DNA: TGTGCCAGCAGTGGGGGTAGGGACTCCTACGAGCAGTACTTC

clone size: -
J gene: TRBJ1-2
V gene: TRBV11-2
D gene: TRBD1
CDR3 protein: CASSSGWDSYYGYTF
CDR3 DNA: TGTGCCAGCAGCTCGGGATGGGACAGCTATTATGGCTACACCTTC

clone size: -
J gene: TRBJ1-4
V gene: TRBV2
D gene: TRBD1
CDR3 protein: CASSGPGGEKLFF
CDR3 DNA: TGTGCCAGCAGTGGTCCAGGGGGGGAAAAACTGTTTTTT

clone size: once
J gene: TRBJ1-1
V gene: TRBV6-5
D gene: -
CDR3 protein: CASSRAVNTEAFF
CDR3 DNA: TGTGCCAGCAGTCGGGCCGTAAACACTGAAGCTTTCTTT

clone size: once
J gene: TRBJ2-2
V gene: TRBV7-9
D gene: TRBD2
CDR3 protein: CASSLGLRGGYTGELFF
CDR3 DNA: TGTGCCAGCAGCTTGGGGCTGCGGGGGGGCTACACCGGGGAGCTGTTTTTT

clone size: -
J gene: TRBJ2-3
V gene: TRBV12-3/TRBV12-4
D gene: -
CDR3 protein: CASSLASGDTQYF
CDR3 DNA: TGTGCCAGCAGTTTAGCGAGTGGAGATACGCAGTATTTT